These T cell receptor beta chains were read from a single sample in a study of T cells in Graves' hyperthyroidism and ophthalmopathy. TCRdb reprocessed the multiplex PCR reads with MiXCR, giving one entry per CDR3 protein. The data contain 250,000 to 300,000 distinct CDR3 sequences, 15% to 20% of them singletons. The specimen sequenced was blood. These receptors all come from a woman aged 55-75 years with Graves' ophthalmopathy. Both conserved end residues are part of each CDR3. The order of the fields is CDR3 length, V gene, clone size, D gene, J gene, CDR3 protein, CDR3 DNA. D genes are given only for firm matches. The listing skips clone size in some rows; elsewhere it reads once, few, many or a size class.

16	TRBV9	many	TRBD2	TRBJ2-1	CASSASGRLFNNEQFF	TGTGCCAGCAGCGCCAGCGGGAGACTCTTTAACAATGAGCAGTTCTTC
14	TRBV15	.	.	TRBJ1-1	CATSRDWGSPEAFF	TGTGCCACCAGCAGGGATTGGGGGTCCCCTGAAGCTTTCTTT
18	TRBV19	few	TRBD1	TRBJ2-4	CASSFPKGTGFAKNIQYF	TGTGCCAGTAGTTTCCCGAAAGGGACAGGGTTTGCCAAAAACATTCAGTACTTC
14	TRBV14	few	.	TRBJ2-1	CASSQDGGTDEQFF	TGTGCCAGCAGCCAAGATGGCGGGACGGATGAGCAGTTCTTC
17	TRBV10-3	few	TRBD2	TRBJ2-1	CAISDPRGTKKYNEQFF	TGTGCCATCAGTGATCCCCGTGGGACTAAGAAGTACAATGAGCAGTTCTTC
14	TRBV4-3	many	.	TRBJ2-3	CASSQVSGTDTQYF	TGCGCCAGCAGCCAAGTCTCTGGCACAGATACGCAGTATTTT
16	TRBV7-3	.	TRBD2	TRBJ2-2	CASSSMRGLGLGELFF	TGTGCCAGCAGTTCCATGAGGGGACTAGGTCTGGGGGAGCTGTTTTTT
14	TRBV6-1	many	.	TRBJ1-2	CASRILAGPGGYTF	TGTGCCAGCAGAATTCTGGCAGGGCCGGGTGGCTACACCTTC
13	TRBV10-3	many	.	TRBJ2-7	CATVRDISEEQYF	TGTGCCACCGTCCGGGACATATCGGAGGAGCAGTACTTC
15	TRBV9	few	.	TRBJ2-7	CASSVGGPNSYEQYF	TGTGCCAGCAGCGTGGGGGGTCCCAACTCCTACGAGCAGTACTTC
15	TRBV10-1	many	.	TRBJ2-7	CASSESRTASYEQYF	TGCGCCAGCAGTGAGTCTCGGACAGCTTCCTACGAGCAGTACTTC
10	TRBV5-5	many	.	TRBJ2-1	CASGPNEQFF	TGTGCCAGCGGCCCCAATGAGCAGTTCTTC
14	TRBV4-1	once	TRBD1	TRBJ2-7	CASSPTLQGYEQYF	TGCGCCAGCAGCCCTACATTACAGGGGTACGAGCAGTACTTC
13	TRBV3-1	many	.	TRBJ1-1	CASSHPMNTEAFF	TGTGCCAGCAGCCACCCCATGAACACTGAAGCTTTCTTT
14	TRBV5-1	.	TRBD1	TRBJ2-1	CASSPWTGRDEQFF	TGCGCCAGCAGCCCATGGACAGGGCGGGATGAGCAGTTCTTC
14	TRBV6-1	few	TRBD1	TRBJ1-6	CASSFQGAESPLHF	TGTGCCAGCAGTTTCCAGGGGGCAGAATCACCCCTCCACTTT
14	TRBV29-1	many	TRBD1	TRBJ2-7	CSVEGTGDPYEQYF	TGCAGCGTTGAGGGGACAGGGGACCCCTACGAGCAGTACTTC
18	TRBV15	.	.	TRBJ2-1	CATSTNRDNPSSYNEQFF	TGTGCCACCAGCACTAACCGGGACAATCCGAGCTCCTACAATGAGCAGTTCTTC
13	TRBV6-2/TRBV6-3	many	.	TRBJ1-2	CAISRGQNYGYTF	TGTGCCATCTCTCGCGGACAGAACTATGGCTACACCTTC
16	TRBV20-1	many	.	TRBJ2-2	CSARASGITNTGELFF	TGCAGTGCTAGAGCCTCGGGGATTACTAACACCGGGGAGCTGTTTTTT
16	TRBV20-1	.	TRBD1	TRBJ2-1	CSADGQPGQGDNGQFF	TGCAGTGCTGACGGGCAACCGGGACAGGGGGACAATGGGCAGTTCTTC
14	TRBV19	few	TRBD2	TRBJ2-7	CASKIGGSSYEQYF	TGTGCCAGTAAGATTGGCGGGAGCTCCTACGAGCAGTACTTC
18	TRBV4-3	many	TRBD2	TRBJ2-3	CASSQVTSGGKSTDTQYF	TGCGCCAGCAGCCAAGTAACTAGCGGGGGGAAGAGCACAGATACGCAGTATTTT
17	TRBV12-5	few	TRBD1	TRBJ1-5	CASGYQLGTGGYQPQHF	TGTGCTAGTGGTTACCAGCTTGGGACAGGGGGCTATCAGCCCCAGCATTTT
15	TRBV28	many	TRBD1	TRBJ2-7	CASRSGTGGYYEQYF	TGTGCCAGCAGATCCGGGACAGGGGGTTACTACGAGCAGTACTTC
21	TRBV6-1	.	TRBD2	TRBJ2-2	CASRAPLGTSGRIGFAGELFF	TGTGCCAGCAGAGCCCCACTAGGGACTAGCGGGAGGATCGGCTTCGCCGGGGAGCTGTTTTTT
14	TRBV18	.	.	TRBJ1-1	CASSPGAMNTEAFF	TGTGCCAGCTCACCCGGGGCGATGAACACTGAAGCTTTCTTT
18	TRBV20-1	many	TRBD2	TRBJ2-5	CSARLGPGLAHSQETQYF	TGCAGTGCTAGATTGGGTCCGGGACTAGCGCATTCCCAAGAGACCCAGTACTTC
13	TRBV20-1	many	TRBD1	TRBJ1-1	CSAPDRAYTEAFF	TGCAGTGCCCCTGACAGGGCCTACACTGAAGCTTTCTTT
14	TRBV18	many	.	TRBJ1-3	CASSLPQGGNTIYF	TGTGCCAGCTCACTACCCCAGGGAGGAAACACCATATATTTT
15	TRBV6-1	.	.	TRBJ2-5	CASSEGTGRAETQYF	TGTGCCAGCAGTGAAGGGACAGGGAGGGCGGAGACCCAGTACTTC
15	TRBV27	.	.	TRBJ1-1	CASSLFGTQNTEAFF	TGTGCCAGCAGTTTATTTGGGACCCAGAACACTGAAGCTTTCTTT
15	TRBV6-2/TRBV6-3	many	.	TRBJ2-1	CASTTDYPSYNEQFF	TGTGCCAGCACTACCGACTACCCCTCCTACAATGAGCAGTTCTTC
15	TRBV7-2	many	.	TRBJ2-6	CASSQTGLGANVLTF	TGTGCCAGCAGTCAAACGGGGTTAGGGGCCAACGTCCTGACTTTC
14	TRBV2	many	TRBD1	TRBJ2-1	CASAQRTGAGEQFF	TGTGCCAGCGCCCAACGAACAGGGGCCGGTGAGCAGTTCTTC
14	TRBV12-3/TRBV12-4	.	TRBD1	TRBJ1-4	CASREQGGREKLFF	TGTGCCAGCAGGGAACAGGGGGGAAGAGAAAAACTGTTTTTT
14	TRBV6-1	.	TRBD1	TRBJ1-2	CASRPGDRGYGYTF	TGTGCCAGCAGGCCGGGGGACAGGGGTTATGGCTACACCTTC
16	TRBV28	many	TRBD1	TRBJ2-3	CASSSPGGTSTDTQYF	TGTGCCAGCAGTTCCCCAGGGGGCACTAGCACAGATACGCAGTATTTT
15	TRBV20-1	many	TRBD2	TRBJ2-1	CSARSGLAGGDEQFF	TGCAGTGCTCGTTCTGGACTAGCGGGAGGGGATGAGCAGTTCTTC
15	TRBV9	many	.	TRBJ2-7	CASSVEDGGGDEQYF	TGTGCCAGCAGCGTAGAAGACGGGGGCGGAGACGAGCAGTACTTC
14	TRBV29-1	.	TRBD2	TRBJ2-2	CSVAGLRETGELFF	TGCAGCGTCGCTGGGTTGCGGGAGACGGGGGAGCTGTTTTTT
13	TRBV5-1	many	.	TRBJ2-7	CASSPDGGYEQYF	TGCGCCAGCAGCCCTGATGGGGGGTACGAGCAGTACTTC
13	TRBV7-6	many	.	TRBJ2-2	CASRKGVAGELFF	TGTGCCAGCAGAAAGGGGGTTGCCGGGGAGCTGTTTTTT
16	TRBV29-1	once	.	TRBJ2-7	CSVEDTTERGPYEQYF	TGCAGCGTTGAAGACACGACAGAACGGGGACCCTACGAGCAGTACTTC
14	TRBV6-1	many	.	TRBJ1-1	CASSPPGWSTEAFF	TGTGCCAGCAGTCCCCCAGGGTGGAGCACTGAAGCTTTCTTT
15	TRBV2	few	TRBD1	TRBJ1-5	CASSSGQHNNQPQHF	TGTGCCAGCAGCTCGGGACAGCATAACAATCAGCCCCAGCATTTT
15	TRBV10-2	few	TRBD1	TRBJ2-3	CASLVGTVSTDTQYF	TGCGCCAGCCTGGTAGGGACAGTTAGCACAGATACGCAGTATTTT
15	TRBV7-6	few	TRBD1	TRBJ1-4	CASSPTGGSNEKLFF	TGTGCCAGCAGCCCAACAGGGGGTTCTAATGAAAAACTGTTTTTT
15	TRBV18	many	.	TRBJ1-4	CASSPQLATNEKLFF	TGTGCCAGCTCACCACAGCTTGCAACTAATGAAAAACTGTTTTTT
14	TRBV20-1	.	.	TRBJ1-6	CSAIEPIYNSPLHF	TGCAGTGCTATTGAACCTATTTATAATTCACCCCTCCACTTT